This T cell receptor (beta chain) originates from a study of OX40 agonist ivuxolimab in advanced cancers. This CDR3 is 16 amino acids long. V was clipped by 0 bases and J by 1 base; unmatched bases: 3. Libraries were prepared by immunoSEQ multiplex PCR; TCRdb keeps only in-frame clonotypes and omits some of them. The sample holds approximately 61,000 clones; 75% to 90% are singletons and the top ten take 15% to 20%. J is TRBJ2-4 and V is TRBV23-1, with 7 bases identical to TRBD1. TRBV23-1 counts as an open reading frame of uncertain function. The TCR was taken from an adult with an advanced solid tumor such as melanoma, head and neck, liver or kidney cancer. The specimen was CD4+ or CD8+ T cells sorted from blood, collected in a trial of the OX40 agonist ivuxolimab. As DNA, the CDR3 is TGCGCCAGCAGTCAATCCGACAGGGAGGCCAAAAACATTCAGTACTTC. Translating gives CASSQSDREAKNIQYF.